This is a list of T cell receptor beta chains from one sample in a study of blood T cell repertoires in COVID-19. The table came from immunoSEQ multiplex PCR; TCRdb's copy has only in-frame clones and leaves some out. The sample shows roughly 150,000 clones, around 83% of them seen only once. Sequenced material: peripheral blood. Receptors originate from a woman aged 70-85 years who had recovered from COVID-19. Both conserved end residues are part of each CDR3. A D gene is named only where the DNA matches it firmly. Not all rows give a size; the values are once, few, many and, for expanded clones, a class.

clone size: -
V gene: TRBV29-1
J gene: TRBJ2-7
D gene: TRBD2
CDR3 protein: CSVGTSGLSYEQYF
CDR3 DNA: TGCAGCGTTGGGACTAGCGGGCTCTCCTACGAGCAGTACTTC

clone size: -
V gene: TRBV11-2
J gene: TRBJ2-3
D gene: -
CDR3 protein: CASSLIAGWGTDTQYF
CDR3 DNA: TGTGCCAGCAGCTTAATCGCGGGTTGGGGCACAGATACGCAGTATTTT

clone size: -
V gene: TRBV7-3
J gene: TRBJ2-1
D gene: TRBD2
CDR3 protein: CASSPQTRGVEQFF
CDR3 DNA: TGTGCCAGCAGCCCCCAAACCCGGGGGGTTGAGCAGTTCTTC

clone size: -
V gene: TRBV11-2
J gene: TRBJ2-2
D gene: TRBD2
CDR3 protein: CASSLLGGSSGELFF
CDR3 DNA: TGTGCCAGCAGCTTATTGGGCGGGAGTAGCGGGGAGCTGTTTTTT

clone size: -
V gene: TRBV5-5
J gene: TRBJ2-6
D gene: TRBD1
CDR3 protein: CASSRRTGAGSGANVLTF
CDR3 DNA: TGTGCCAGCAGCCGACGGACAGGGGCGGGGTCTGGGGCCAACGTCCTGACTTTC

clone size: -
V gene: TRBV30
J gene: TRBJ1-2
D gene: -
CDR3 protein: CAWTAGNSGGYTF
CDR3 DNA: TGTGCCTGGACCGCAGGGAATTCCGGGGGCTACACCTTC

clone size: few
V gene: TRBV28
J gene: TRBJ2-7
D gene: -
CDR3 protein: CASSRWGGVPSYEQYF
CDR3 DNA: TGTGCCAGCAGCCGATGGGGCGGAGTCCCCTCTTACGAGCAGTACTTC

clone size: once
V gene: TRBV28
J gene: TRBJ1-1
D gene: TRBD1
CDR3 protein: CASSPPDRHEAFF
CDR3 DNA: TGTGCCAGCAGTCCCCCGGACAGGCATGAAGCTTTCTTT

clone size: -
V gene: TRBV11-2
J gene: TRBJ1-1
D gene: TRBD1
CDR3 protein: CASSFGQGFGEAFF
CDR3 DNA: TGTGCCAGCAGCTTCGGACAGGGGTTTGGTGAAGCTTTCTTT

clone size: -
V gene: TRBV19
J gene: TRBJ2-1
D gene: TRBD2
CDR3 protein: CASSETSGTGYNEQFF
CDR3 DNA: TGTGCCAGTAGTGAGACTAGCGGGACCGGATACAATGAGCAGTTCTTC

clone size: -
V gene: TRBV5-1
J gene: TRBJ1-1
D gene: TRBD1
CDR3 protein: CASKDRGYASGTEAFF
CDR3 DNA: TGCGCCAGCAAAGACAGGGGGTACGCTTCGGGCACTGAAGCTTTCTTT

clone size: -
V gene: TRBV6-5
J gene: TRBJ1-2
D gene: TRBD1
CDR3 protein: CASSYHGQGGPGYTF
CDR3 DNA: TGTGCCAGCAGTTATCACGGACAGGGTGGCCCTGGCTACACCTTC

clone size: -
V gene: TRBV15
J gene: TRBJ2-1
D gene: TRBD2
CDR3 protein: CATSRGTSGIEQFF
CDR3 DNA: TGTGCCACCAGCAGGGGGACTAGTGGTATTGAGCAGTTCTTC

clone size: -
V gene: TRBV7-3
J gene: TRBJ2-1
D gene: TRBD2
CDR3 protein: CASSSSGLDNNEQFF
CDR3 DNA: TGTGCCAGCAGCTCTTCGGGACTAGACAACAATGAGCAGTTCTTC

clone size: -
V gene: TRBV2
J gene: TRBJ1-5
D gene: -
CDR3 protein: CASSASRGENQPQHF
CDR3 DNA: TGTGCCAGCAGCGCGAGTCGGGGGGAGAATCAGCCCCAGCATTTT

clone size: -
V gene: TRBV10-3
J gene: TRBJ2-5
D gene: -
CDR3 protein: CAISEGTGGESETQYF
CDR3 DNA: TGTGCCATCAGCGAGGGGACCGGGGGTGAGTCGGAGACCCAGTACTTC

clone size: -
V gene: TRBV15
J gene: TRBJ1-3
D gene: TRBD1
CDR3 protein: CATSRGDRPGNTIYF
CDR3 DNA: TGTGCCACCAGCAGGGGGGACAGACCTGGAAACACCATATATTTT

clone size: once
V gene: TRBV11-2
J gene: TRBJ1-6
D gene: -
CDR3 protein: CASKRRGGQFVPLHF
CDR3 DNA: TGTGCCAGCAAGCGAAGAGGCGGACAGTTCGTCCCCCTCCACTTT

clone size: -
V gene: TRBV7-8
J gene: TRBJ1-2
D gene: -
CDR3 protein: CASSPQTLDGYTF
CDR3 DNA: TGTGCCAGCAGCCCGCAAACCCTAGATGGCTACACCTTC

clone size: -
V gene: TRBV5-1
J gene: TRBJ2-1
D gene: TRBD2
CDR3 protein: CASSLELAGGDEQFF
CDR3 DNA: TGCGCCAGCAGCTTGGAACTAGCGGGAGGTGATGAGCAGTTCTTC

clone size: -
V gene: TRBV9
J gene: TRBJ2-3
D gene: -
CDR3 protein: CASTPRGGSDTQYF
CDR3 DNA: TGTGCCAGCACCCCGCGAGGAGGGTCAGATACGCAGTATTTT

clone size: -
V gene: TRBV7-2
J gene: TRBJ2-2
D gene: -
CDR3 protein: CASSTSGSGTGELFF
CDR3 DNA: TGTGCCAGCAGCACTTCAGGGTCGGGCACCGGGGAGCTGTTTTTT

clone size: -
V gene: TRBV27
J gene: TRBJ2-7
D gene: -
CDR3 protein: CASSLSRGTIHYEQYF
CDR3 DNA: TGTGCCAGCAGTTTATCGCGGGGTACGATCCACTACGAGCAGTACTTC

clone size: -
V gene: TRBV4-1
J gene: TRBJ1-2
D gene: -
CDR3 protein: CASSPRDTYGYTF
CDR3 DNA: TGCGCCAGCAGCCCCCGGGACACCTATGGCTACACCTTC

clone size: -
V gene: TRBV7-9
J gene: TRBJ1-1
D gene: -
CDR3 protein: CASSLLNTVGGEAFF
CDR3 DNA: TGTGCCAGCAGCTTATTAAACACAGTGGGGGGTGAAGCTTTCTTT

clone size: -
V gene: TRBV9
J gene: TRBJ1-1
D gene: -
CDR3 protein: CASSPWTPNTEAFF
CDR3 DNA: TGTGCCAGCAGCCCCTGGACACCGAACACTGAAGCTTTCTTT

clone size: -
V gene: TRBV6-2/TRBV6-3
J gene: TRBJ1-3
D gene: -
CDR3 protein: CASSFGGRGNTIYF
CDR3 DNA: TGTGCCAGCAGTTTTGGCGGCCGAGGAAACACCATATATTTT

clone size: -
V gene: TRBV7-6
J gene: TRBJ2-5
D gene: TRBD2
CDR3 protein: CASSLSAASGEETQYF
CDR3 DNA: TGTGCCAGCAGCTTATCGGCGGCTAGCGGTGAAGAGACCCAGTACTTC

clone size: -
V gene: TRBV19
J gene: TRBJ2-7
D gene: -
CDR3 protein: CASRGAGEQYF
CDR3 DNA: TGTGCCAGCCGGGGGGCCGGAGAGCAGTACTTC

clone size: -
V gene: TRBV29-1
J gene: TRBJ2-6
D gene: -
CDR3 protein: CSVEVLGHSGANVLTF
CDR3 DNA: TGCAGCGTTGAGGTTTTGGGGCACTCTGGGGCCAACGTCCTGACTTTC

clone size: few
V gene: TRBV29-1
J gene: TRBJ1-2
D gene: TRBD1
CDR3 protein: CSVAGTAGYGYTF
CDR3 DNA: TGCAGCGTTGCCGGGACAGCGGGCTATGGCTACACCTTC

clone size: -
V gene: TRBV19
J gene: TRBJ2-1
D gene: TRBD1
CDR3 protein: CASTSTGVVYEQFF
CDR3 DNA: TGTGCCAGTACCTCGACAGGGGTCGTCTATGAGCAGTTCTTC

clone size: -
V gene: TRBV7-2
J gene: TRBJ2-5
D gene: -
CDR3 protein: CASSFSGSQETQYF
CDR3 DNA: TGTGCCAGCAGCTTTTCGGGGTCCCAAGAGACCCAGTACTTC

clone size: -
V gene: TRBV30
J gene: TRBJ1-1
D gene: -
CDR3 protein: CAWSVGGGTEAFF
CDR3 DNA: TGTGCCTGGAGTGTAGGGGGGGGGACTGAAGCTTTCTTT

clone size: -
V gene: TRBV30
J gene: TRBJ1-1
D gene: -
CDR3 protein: CAWSVRVSGAFF
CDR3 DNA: TGTGCCTGGAGTGTACGAGTATCGGGAGCTTTCTTT

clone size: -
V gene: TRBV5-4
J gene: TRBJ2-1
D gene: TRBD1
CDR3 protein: CASQATGGVRSDEQFF
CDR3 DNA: TGTGCCAGCCAAGCTACAGGGGGCGTGAGATCCGATGAGCAGTTCTTC

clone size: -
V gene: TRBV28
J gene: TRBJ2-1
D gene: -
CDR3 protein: CASSGIQRGWDNEQFF
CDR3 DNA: TGTGCCAGCAGTGGCATCCAGAGGGGGTGGGACAATGAGCAGTTCTTC

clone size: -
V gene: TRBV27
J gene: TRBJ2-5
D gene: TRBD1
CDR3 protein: CASTRTGGVETQYF
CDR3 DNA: TGTGCCAGCACCCGGACAGGGGGCGTGGAGACCCAGTACTTC

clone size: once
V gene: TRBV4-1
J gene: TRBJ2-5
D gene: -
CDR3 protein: CASSQFGGQGETQYF
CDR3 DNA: TGCGCCAGCAGCCAATTCGGTGGGCAGGGTGAGACCCAGTACTTC

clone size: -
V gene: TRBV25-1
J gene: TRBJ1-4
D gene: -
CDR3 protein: CASSGDSYNEKLFF
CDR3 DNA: TGTGCCAGCAGTGGCGACAGTTATAATGAAAAACTGTTTTTT

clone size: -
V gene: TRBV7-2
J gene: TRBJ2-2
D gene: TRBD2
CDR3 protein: CASSPGLADTGELFF
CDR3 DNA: TGTGCCAGCAGCCCCGGACTAGCAGACACCGGGGAGCTGTTTTTT

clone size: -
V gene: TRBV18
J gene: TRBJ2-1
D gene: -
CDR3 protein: CASSQEGSYNEQFF
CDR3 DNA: TGTGCCAGCTCACAGGAGGGCTCCTACAATGAGCAGTTCTTC

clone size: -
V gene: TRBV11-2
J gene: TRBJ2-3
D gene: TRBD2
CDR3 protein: CASSSGGAGGTDTQYF
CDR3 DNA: TGTGCCAGCAGCTCCGGGGGGGCGGGAGGCACAGATACGCAGTATTTT

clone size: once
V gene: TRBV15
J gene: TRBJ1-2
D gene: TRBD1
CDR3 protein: CATSRPQGGNYGYTF
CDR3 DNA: TGTGCCACCAGCAGACCCCAGGGGGGCAACTATGGCTACACCTTC

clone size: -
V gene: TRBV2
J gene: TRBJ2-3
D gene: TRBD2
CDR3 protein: CASIAGGYGTQYF
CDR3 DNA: TGTGCCAGCATCGCGGGGGGATATGGTACGCAGTATTTT

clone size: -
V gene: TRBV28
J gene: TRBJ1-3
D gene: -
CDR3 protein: CASTPGGGPGNTIYF
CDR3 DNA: TGTGCCAGCACTCCCGGGGGGGGCCCTGGAAACACCATATATTTT

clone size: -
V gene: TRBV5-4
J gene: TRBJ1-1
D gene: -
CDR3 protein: CASSPTSNTEAFF
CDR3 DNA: TGTGCCAGCAGCCCAACTTCGAACACTGAAGCTTTCTTT

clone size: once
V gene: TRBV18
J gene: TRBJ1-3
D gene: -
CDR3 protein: CASSPRGGYSGNTIYF
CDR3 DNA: TGTGCCAGCTCACCCCGGGGGGGCTACTCTGGAAACACCATATATTTT

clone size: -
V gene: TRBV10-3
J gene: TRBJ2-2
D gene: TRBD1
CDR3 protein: CAISLRPWSGTGNTGELFF
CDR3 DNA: TGTGCCATCAGCCTTCGGCCCTGGTCCGGGACAGGGAACACCGGGGAGCTGTTTTTT

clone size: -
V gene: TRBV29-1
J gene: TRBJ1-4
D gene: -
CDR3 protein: CSVLDIATNEKLFF
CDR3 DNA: TGCAGCGTTCTGGACATTGCAACTAATGAAAAACTGTTTTTT

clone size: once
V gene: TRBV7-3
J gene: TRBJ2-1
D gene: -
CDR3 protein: CASSPVASVYNEQFF
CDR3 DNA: TGTGCCAGCAGCCCGGTGGCTAGCGTCTACAATGAGCAGTTCTTC

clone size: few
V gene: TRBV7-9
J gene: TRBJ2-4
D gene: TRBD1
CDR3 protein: CASSLGDRGNIQYF
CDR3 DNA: TGTGCCAGCAGCTTAGGGGACAGGGGAAACATTCAGTACTTC

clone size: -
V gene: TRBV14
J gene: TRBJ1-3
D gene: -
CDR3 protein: CASSQDRGNTIYF
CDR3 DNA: TGTGCCAGCAGCCAAGATCGTGGAAACACCATATATTTT

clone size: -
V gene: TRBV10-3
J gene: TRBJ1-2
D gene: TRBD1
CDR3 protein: CAISTGQTGGDGYTF
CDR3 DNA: TGTGCCATCAGTACCGGCCAAACAGGGGGCGATGGCTACACCTTC

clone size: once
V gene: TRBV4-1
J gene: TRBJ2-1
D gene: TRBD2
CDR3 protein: CASSQDTSGINNEQFF
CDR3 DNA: TGCGCCAGCAGCCAGGACACTAGCGGAATCAACAATGAGCAGTTCTTC

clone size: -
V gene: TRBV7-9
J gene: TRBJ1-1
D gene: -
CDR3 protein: CASSLIGSTEAFF
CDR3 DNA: TGTGCCAGCAGCTTAATTGGGAGCACTGAAGCTTTCTTT